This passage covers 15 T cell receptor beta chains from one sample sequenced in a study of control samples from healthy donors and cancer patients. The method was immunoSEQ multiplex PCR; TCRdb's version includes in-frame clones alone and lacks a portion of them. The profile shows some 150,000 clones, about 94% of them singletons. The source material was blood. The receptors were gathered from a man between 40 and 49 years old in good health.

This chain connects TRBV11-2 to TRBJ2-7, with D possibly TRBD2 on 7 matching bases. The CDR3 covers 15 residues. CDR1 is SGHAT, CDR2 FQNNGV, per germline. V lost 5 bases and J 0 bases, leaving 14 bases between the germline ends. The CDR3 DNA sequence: TGTGCCAGCAGCCGGGGGGCAGTAAGCTCCTACGAGCAGTACTTC. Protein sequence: CASSRGAVSSYEQYF.

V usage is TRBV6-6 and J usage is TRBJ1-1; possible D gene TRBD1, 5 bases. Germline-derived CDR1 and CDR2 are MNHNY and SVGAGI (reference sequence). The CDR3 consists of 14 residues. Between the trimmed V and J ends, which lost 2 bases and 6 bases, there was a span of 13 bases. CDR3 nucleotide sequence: TGTGCCAGCAGTTACCTGGGGGTTATGTCTGAAGCTTTCTTT. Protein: CASSYLGVMSEAFF.

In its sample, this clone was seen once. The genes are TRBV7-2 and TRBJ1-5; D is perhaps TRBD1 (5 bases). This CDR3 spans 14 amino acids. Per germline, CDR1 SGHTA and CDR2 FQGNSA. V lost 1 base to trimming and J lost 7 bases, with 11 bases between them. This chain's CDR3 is CASSLGDGGQPQHF. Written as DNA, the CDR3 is TGTGCCAGCAGCTTAGGAGACGGGGGGCAGCCCCAGCATTTT.

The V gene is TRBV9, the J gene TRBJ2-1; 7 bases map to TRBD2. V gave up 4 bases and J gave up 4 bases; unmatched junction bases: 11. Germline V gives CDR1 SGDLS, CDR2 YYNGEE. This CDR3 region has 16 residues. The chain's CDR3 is CASSQGVGGMYNEQFF. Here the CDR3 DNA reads TGTGCCAGCAGCCAAGGGGTCGGGGGGATGTACAATGAGCAGTTCTTC. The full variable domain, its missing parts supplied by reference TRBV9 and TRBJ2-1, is DSGVTQTPKHLITATGQRVTLRCSPRSGDLSVYWYQQSLDQGLQFLIQYYNGEERAKGNILERFSAQQFPDLHSELNLSSLELGDSALYFCASSQGVGGMYNEQFFGPGTRLTVL.

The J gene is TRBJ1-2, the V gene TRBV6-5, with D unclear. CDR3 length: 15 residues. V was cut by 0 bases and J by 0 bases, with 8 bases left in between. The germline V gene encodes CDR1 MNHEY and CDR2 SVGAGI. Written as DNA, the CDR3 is TGTGCCAGCAGTTACTCGATAGTAGCTAACTATGGCTACACCTTC. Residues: CASSYSIVANYGYTF.

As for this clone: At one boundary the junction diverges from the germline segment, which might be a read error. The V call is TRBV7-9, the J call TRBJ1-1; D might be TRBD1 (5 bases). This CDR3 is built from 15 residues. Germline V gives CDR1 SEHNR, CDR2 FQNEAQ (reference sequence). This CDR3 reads CASTLTTTANTEAFF. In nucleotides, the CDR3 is TGTGCCAGCACCTTAACAACGACAGCGAACACTGAAGCTTTCTTT. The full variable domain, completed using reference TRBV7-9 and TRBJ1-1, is DTGVSQNPRHKITKRGQNVTFRCDPISEHNRLYWYRQTLGQGPEFLTYFQNEAQLEKSRLLSDRFSAERPKGSFSTLEIQRTEQGDSAMYLCASTLTTTANTEAFFGQGTRLTVV.

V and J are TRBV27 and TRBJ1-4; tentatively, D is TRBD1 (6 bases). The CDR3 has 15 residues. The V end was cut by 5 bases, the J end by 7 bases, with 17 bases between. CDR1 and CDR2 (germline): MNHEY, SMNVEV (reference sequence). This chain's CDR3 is CASSPRQAISEKLFF. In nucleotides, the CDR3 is TGTGCCAGCAGTCCCCGACAGGCGATATCTGAAAAACTGTTTTTT.

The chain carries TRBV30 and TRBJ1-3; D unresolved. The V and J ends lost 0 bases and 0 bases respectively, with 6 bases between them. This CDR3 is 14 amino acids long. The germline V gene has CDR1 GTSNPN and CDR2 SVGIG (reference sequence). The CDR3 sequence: CAWSVMDSGNTIYF. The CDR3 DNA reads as TGTGCCTGGAGTGTCATGGACTCTGGAAACACCATATATTTT.

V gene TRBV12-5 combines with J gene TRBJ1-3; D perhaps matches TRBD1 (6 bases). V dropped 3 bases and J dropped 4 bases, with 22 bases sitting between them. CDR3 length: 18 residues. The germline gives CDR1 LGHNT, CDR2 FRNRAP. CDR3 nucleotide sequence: TGTGCTAGTGGTTTCCGGGACATTTTCCAGCGTGGAGGAAACACCATATATTTT. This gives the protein CASGFRDIFQRGGNTIYF.

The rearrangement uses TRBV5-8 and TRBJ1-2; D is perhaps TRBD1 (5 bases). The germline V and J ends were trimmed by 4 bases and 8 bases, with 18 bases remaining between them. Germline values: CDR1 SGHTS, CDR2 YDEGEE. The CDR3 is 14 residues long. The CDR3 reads CASSTMNGGMGYTF. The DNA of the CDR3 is TGTGCCAGCAGCACCATGAATGGGGGGATGGGCTACACCTTC.

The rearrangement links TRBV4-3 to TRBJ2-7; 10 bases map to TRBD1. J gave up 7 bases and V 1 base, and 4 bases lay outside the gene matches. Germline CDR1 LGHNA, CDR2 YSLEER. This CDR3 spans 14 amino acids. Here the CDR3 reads CASSQGQGAWEQYF. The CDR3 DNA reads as TGCGCCAGCAGCCAAGGACAGGGGGCCTGGGAGCAGTACTTC.

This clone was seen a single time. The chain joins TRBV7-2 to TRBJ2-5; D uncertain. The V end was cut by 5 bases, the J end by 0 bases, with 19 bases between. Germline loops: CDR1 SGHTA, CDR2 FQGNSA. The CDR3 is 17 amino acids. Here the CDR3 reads CASSPGIVVPYQETQYF. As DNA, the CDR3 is TGTGCCAGCAGCCCCGGAATTGTCGTCCCGTACCAAGAGACCCAGTACTTC.

The CDR3 reads CASTSVPGVTYEQYF. For the CDR3, the DNA is TGCGCCAGCACCTCGGTGCCAGGTGTAACCTACGAGCAGTACTTC. V is TRBV5-1 and J is TRBJ2-7; D remains unclear. V was trimmed by 6 bases and J by 2 bases, leaving 18 bases between them. This CDR3 region has 15 residues. Germline CDR1 and CDR2: SGHRS and YFSETQ.

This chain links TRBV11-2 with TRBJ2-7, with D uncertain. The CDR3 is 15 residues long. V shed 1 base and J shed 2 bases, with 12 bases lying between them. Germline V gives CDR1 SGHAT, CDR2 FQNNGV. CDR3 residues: CASSLGFEEAYEQYF. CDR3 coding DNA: TGTGCCAGCAGCTTAGGGTTCGAGGAAGCCTACGAGCAGTACTTC.

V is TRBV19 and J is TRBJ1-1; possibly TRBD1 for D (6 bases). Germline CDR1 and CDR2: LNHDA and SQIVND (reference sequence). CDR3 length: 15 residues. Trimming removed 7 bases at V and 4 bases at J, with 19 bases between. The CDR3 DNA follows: TGTGCCAGTATTTGGGGTGTAGGGGGGCGCACTGAAGCTTTCTTT. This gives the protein CASIWGVGGRTEAFF.